This note documents a single T cell receptor beta chain sequence. Its antigen is not known. During its preparation, the TCRbeta library received unique molecular identifiers. TCRdb redid the calling of the PCR reads with MiXCR, one entry per CDR3 protein. The sample lists fewer than 550,000 distinct CDR3 sequences, 15% to 20% seen once, with around 30% in the top ten. These data belong to a study of T-cell reconstitution after alpha-beta-depleted transplantation in children. The study, taken as a whole, reports: T-cell counts and diversity at one year post-transplant came mainly from newly produced T cells.

Per the germline V gene, CDR1 is LGHDT and CDR2 is YNNKEL (reference sequence). The CDR3 loop spans 17 amino acids. The V and J ends lost 3 bases and 8 bases respectively, with 23 bases between them. The sequencing here drew on PBMCs, mostly from graft donor cells, taken 360 days after TCRalphabeta/CD19-depleted stem cell transplant. V gene TRBV3-1 combines with J gene TRBJ2-1, with D possibly TRBD2 on 6 matching bases. The source is a boy in the first two years of life who had a stem cell transplant for Wiskott-Aldrich syndrome, so the T cells may come from the graft donor. CDR3 sequence reads: CASSHEYKGLPVDEQFF. CDR3 in DNA: TGTGCCAGCAGCCATGAGTATAAGGGACTCCCGGTGGATGAGCAGTTCTTC.